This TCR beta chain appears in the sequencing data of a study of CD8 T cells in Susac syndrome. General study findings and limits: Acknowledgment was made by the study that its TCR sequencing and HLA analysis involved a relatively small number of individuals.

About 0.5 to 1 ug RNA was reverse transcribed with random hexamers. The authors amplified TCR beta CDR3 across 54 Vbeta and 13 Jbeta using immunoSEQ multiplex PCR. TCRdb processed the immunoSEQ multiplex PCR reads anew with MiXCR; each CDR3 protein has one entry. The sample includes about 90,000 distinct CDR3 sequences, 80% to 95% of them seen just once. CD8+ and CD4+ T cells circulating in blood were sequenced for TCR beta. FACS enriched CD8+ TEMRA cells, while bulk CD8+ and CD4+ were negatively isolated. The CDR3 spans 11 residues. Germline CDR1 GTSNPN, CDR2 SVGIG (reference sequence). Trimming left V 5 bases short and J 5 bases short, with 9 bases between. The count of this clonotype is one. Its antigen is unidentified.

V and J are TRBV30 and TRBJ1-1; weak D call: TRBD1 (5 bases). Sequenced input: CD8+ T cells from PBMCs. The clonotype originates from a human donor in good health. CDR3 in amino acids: CAWAEGTEAFF. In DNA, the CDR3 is TGTGCCTGGGCTGAGGGGACTGAAGCTTTCTTT.